This T cell receptor (beta chain) was documented in a study of blood T cell repertoires in COVID-19. Data came from immunoSEQ multiplex PCR; TCRdb stores just in-frame clones and leaves some out. The table lists 150,000 or so clones, roughly 90% of them singletons. As for this clone: One junction end disagrees with the germline gene, perhaps due to a read error.

There are 12 residues in the CDR3. CDR1 is SNHLY and CDR2 is FYNNEI in the germline V gene. The chain employs TRBV2 and TRBJ1-1; 7 positions agree with TRBD1. The TCR sequence derives from a woman in her fifties or sixties who had recovered from COVID-19. Sequencing used PBMCs or T cells enriched from blood (not recorded which). CDR3 residues: CASSRDSRMPIF. The CDR3, as DNA: TGTGCCAGCAGTAGGGACAGCAGGATGCCGATCTTT.